The 23 T cell receptor beta chains below were found in one sample sequenced in a study of blood T cell repertoires in COVID-19. Sequenced by immunoSEQ multiplex PCR; TCRdb stores in-frame clones only, minus some. The sample yields about 64,000 clones, 90% seen once. The source material was peripheral blood. These receptors were taken from a woman of 80 years or more with active COVID-19.

The sample holds one count of this clone. As DNA, the CDR3 is TGTGCCAGCAGGCCGGGAGTAAGGGAGACCCAGTACTTC. This codes for CASRPGVRETQYF. This chain uses TRBV12-3 or TRBV12-4 with TRBJ2-5; D may be TRBD2 (6 bases). Trimming removed 6 bases from V and 5 bases from J, with 13 bases in between. CDR3 size: 13 residues.

The genes are TRBV7-2 and TRBJ2-1, with TRBD2 identical over 11 bases. Germline loops: CDR1 SGHTA, CDR2 FQGNSA. The CDR3 extends over 15 amino acids. Trimming took 5 bases from V and 8 from J; bases not matched to a gene: 8. CDR3 in amino acids: CASSPRLAGGDEQFF. The CDR3 region has the DNA TGTGCCAGCAGCCCCCGGCTAGCGGGGGGCGATGAGCAGTTCTTC.

The chain is built from TRBV15 and TRBJ2-2, with a weak D call TRBD2 (6 bases). V lost 0 bases and J 0 bases, leaving 17 bases between the germline ends. Germline V gene sequence: CDR1 LNHNV, CDR2 YYDKDF (reference sequence). The CDR3 covers 19 residues. The CDR3 reads CATSRDGGAGRSNTGELFF. The CDR3 coding sequence is TGTGCCACCAGCAGAGATGGAGGGGCAGGCAGATCGAACACCGGGGAGCTGTTTTTT.

The V call is TRBV3-1 (or the pseudogene TRBV3-2), the J call TRBJ1-1; 9 bases agree with TRBD1. Losses at the gene ends were 4 bases for V and 5 bases for J; bases not matched to a gene: 8. CDR3 size: 15 residues. In germline, CDR1 is LGHDT, CDR2 YNNKEL (reference sequence). In DNA, the CDR3 is TGTGCCAGCAGCCGCCCACAGGGGGCTGGGACTGAAGCTTTCTTT. Translated, it gives CASSRPQGAGTEAFF.

This chain links TRBV6-1 with TRBJ1-2; TRBD1 matches 7 bases. Per the germline V gene, CDR1 is MNHNS and CDR2 is SASEGT. This CDR3 comprises 13 residues. Trimming removed 3 bases from V and 2 bases from J; junction bases left unmatched: 0. Here the CDR3 reads CASSEDRNYGYTF. DNA of the CDR3: TGTGCCAGCAGTGAGGACAGGAACTATGGCTACACCTTC.

The genes are TRBV7-2 and TRBJ2-1; TRBD2 matches 14 bases. After removal of 3 bases from V and 6 bases from J, the junction contained 4 bases not matched to a gene. The CDR3 length is 16 residues. In germline, CDR1 is SGHTA, CDR2 FQGNSA. The CDR3 DNA reads as TGTGCCAGCAGCTTCCCGGGACTAGCGGGAGTCAATGAGCAGTTCTTC. Residues: CASSFPGLAGVNEQFF.

The chain uses TRBV5-5 and TRBJ1-2; 9 nucleotides align to TRBD1. The germline V gene has CDR1 SGHKS and CDR2 YYEKEE (reference sequence). This CDR3 contains 15 residues. Losses at the gene ends were 4 bases for V and 6 bases for J; bases not matched to a gene: 10. CDR3 protein: CASSRGDRAGNGYTF. CDR3 nucleotide sequence: TGTGCCAGCAGCCGTGGGGACAGGGCAGGGAATGGCTACACCTTC.

The J gene is TRBJ2-1, the V gene TRBV27, with TRBD2 matching over 7 bases. Germline assignment: CDR1 MNHEY and CDR2 SMNVEV (reference sequence). The CDR3 is 11 amino acids. V shed 5 bases, J shed 10 bases, and the junction held 2 bases outside the gene matches. CDR3 sequence: CASSEAGEQFF. The DNA of the CDR3 is TGTGCCAGCAGTGAAGCGGGAGAGCAGTTCTTC.

The chain joins TRBV29-1 to TRBJ2-1; the D gene is possibly TRBD1 (7 bases). This CDR3 spans 11 amino acids. Germline V gene data show CDR1 as SQVTM and CDR2 as ANQGSEA. V lost 7 bases to trimming and J lost 8 bases, with 12 bases between them. The CDR3 reads CSGGTVDEQFF. Here the CDR3 DNA reads TGCAGCGGCGGGACAGTAGATGAGCAGTTCTTC.

The chain links TRBV5-1 to TRBJ1-1; 9 nucleotides line up with TRBD1. Trimming cost V 3 bases and J 6 bases; bases outside gene matches: 6. The CDR3 contains 14 residues. Germline-derived CDR1 and CDR2 are SGHRS and YFSETQ. The DNA of the CDR3 is TGCGCCAGCAGCTCCGGACAGGGGCAGTCTGAAGCTTTCTTT. Its protein product is CASSSGQGQSEAFF. Full variable domain (outside the CDR3, taken from reference TRBV5-1 and TRBJ1-1): KAGVTQTPRYLIKTRGQQVTLSCSPISGHRSVSWYQQTPGQGLQFLFEYFSETQRNKGNFPGRFSGRQFSNSRSEMNVSTLELGDSALYLCASSSGQGQSEAFFGQGTRLTVV.

The chain joins TRBV27 to TRBJ1-5; tentatively, D is TRBD1 (5 bases). V gave up 5 bases and J gave up 1 base, with 9 bases separating them. Germline V gives CDR1 MNHEY, CDR2 SMNVEV (reference sequence). This CDR3 comprises 14 residues. CDR3 amino acids: CASSTGGSNQPQHF. DNA for the CDR3: TGTGCCAGCAGTACCGGGGGGAGCAATCAGCCCCAGCATTTT.

This chain joins TRBV28 and TRBJ2-5; TRBD2 aligns across 7 bases. The germline V gene has CDR1 MDHEN and CDR2 SYDVKM. Trimming cost V 3 bases and J 3 bases; bases outside gene matches: 10. The CDR3 has 16 amino acids. The CDR3 spells CASSFIRGGWEETQYF. CDR3 coding DNA: TGTGCCAGCAGTTTTATCCGGGGAGGGTGGGAAGAGACCCAGTACTTC.

This chain connects TRBV2 to TRBJ2-5; 10 positions agree with TRBD2. The CDR3 loop spans 16 amino acids. Germline V gene sequence: CDR1 SNHLY, CDR2 FYNNEI. Germline trimming cut 1 base from V and 5 bases from J; bases unmatched to any gene: 7. The CDR3 sequence is CASSEVGSGRSETQYF. The CDR3, as DNA: TGTGCCAGCAGTGAAGTCGGTAGCGGGAGGAGTGAGACCCAGTACTTC.

This chain uses TRBV12-3 or TRBV12-4 with TRBJ1-2; D call uncertain. Trimming cost V 2 bases and J 8 bases, with 9 bases left between them. CDR3 length: 12 amino acids. The CDR3 here is CASSLMGGGYTF. CDR3 DNA sequence: TGTGCCAGCAGTTTAATGGGAGGGGGCTACACCTTC.

The chain is built from TRBV27 and TRBJ2-7; D possibly corresponds to TRBD2 (6 bases). The length of the CDR3 is 15 residues. V gave up 0 bases and J gave up 2 bases, with 11 bases separating them. Germline-derived CDR1 and CDR2 are MNHEY and SMNVEV (reference sequence). This chain's CDR3 is CASSLSRDGTYEQYF. CDR3 in DNA: TGTGCCAGCAGTTTATCGCGGGACGGAACCTACGAGCAGTACTTC.

The chain employs TRBV4-1 and TRBJ1-1; 7 bases fit TRBD1. J gave up 7 bases and V 3 bases, and 11 bases lay outside the gene matches. This CDR3 is built from 15 residues. Germline-derived CDR1 and CDR2 are MGHRA and YSYEKL. The CDR3 sequence is CASSQEPGTEHEAFF. The CDR3 bases are TGCGCCAGCAGCCAGGAACCCGGGACAGAGCATGAAGCTTTCTTT.

This chain uses TRBV5-4 with TRBJ1-2; unclear D gene. Trimming removed 5 bases at V and 3 bases at J, with 17 bases between. Germline CDR1 reads SGHNT; CDR2 reads YYREEE (reference sequence). This CDR3 contains 15 residues. The CDR3 nucleotides are TGTGCCAGCAGTCCAAATCAGGCGGGTGACTATGGCTACACCTTC. This translates into CASSPNQAGDYGYTF.

The genes are TRBV29-1 and TRBJ1-1; D gene uncertain. The CDR3 is 15 amino acids. CDR1 and CDR2 (germline): SQVTM, ANQGSEA. The germline V and J ends were trimmed by 1 base and 3 bases, with 15 bases remaining between them. The CDR3: CSVEVGGGGDTEAFF. In DNA, the CDR3 is TGCAGCGTTGAAGTCGGTGGTGGCGGGGACACTGAAGCTTTCTTT.

On this clone itself: Other DNA sequences of this sample code for an identical CDR3. The rearrangement joins TRBV19 to TRBJ1-4, with TRBD1 matching 9 bases. CDR3 length equals 12 residues. J lost 8 bases, V lost 9 bases, and 4 bases had no gene match. Germline V gene data show CDR1 as LNHDA and CDR2 as SQIVND (reference sequence). CDR3 loop: CASRDRVEKLFF. Here the CDR3 DNA reads TGTGCCAGCCGGGACAGGGTCGAAAAACTGTTTTTT.

About this clone itself: Other DNA sequences of this sample code for an identical CDR3. This sequence joins TRBV5-1 and TRBJ1-3, with 7 bases lining up with TRBD1. V dropped 1 base and J dropped 2; count of bases not matched to a gene: 0. CDR1 and CDR2 from the germline V gene are SGHRS and YFSETQ. The CDR3 is 14 residues long. CDR3 region: CASSLQGAGNTIYF. CDR3 in DNA: TGCGCCAGCAGCTTGCAGGGGGCTGGAAACACCATATATTTT.

The sample holds a few counts of this clone. The chain uses TRBV10-1 and TRBJ1-6; D ambiguous. CDR1 is WNHNN and CDR2 is SYGVQD in the germline V gene (reference sequence). The CDR3 is 13 residues long. V was cut by 0 bases and J by 7 bases, with 4 bases left in between. CDR3 amino acids: CASSESQNSPLHF. The CDR3 nucleotides read TGCGCCAGCAGTGAGTCTCAGAATTCACCCCTCCACTTT.

V gene TRBV7-6 combines with J gene TRBJ2-3; 14 bases align to TRBD2. This CDR3 has 17 residues. After removal of 5 bases from V and 6 bases from J, the junction contained 10 bases not matched to a gene. Germline CDR1 SGHVS, CDR2 FNYEAQ. The CDR3: CASSGPGLAGEGDTQYF. The CDR3 nucleotides are TGTGCCAGCAGCGGACCGGGACTAGCGGGAGAGGGTGATACGCAGTATTTT.

The chain has TRBV5-6 and TRBJ1-2, with TRBD1 identical over 7 bases. In germline, CDR1 is SGHDT, CDR2 YYEEEE. V shed 0 bases, J shed 6 bases, and the junction held 5 bases outside the gene matches. This CDR3 has 14 residues. The CDR3: CASSLGGTVNGYTF. The CDR3 coding sequence is TGTGCCAGCAGCTTGGGAGGGACAGTAAATGGCTACACCTTC.